The 16 T cell receptor beta chains presented below share a single source sample, sequenced in a study of beta chain features in type 1 diabetes. Of the isolated RNA, all was reverse transcribed, and so the sequenced material was expressed TCRB transcripts. TCRdb's copy holds only in-frame clones and misses some; the assay was immunoSEQ multiplex PCR. The sample contains a few hundred thousand clones, 25% to 30% of which appear only once. Sequenced input: central memory CD4+ T cells from blood. The source is a young man in good health.

The gene calls are TRBV30 and TRBJ2-1, with D possibly matching TRBD2 (8 bases). The germline gives CDR1 GTSNPN, CDR2 SVGIG (reference sequence). This CDR3 is 15 amino acids long. The V gene lost 3 bases and the J gene lost 2 bases, with 14 bases spanning the gap. CDR3 residues: CAWSTGGGAYNEQFF. The CDR3 nucleotides are TGTGCCTGGAGCACGGGAGGGGGCGCCTACAATGAGCAGTTCTTC.

This clone turned up a few times. The rearrangement links TRBV30 to TRBJ1-2; D gene uncertain. V was clipped by 0 bases and J by 7 bases, with 12 bases between them. Germline V lookup: CDR1 GTSNPN, CDR2 SVGIG (reference sequence). The CDR3 spans 13 residues. The CDR3 coding sequence is TGTGCCTGGAGTGTAGAACCTTCGGGTGGCTACACCTTC. Its protein product is CAWSVEPSGGYTF.

J is TRBJ2-3 and V is TRBV13, with 9 bases fitting TRBD2. The CDR3 has 15 amino acids. Germline-derived CDR1 and CDR2 are PRHDT and FYEKMQ (reference sequence). Losses at the gene ends were 6 bases for V and 0 bases for J; bases not matched to a gene: 4. The CDR3 DNA reads TGTGCCAGCAGACCTAGCGGGGCTAGCACAGATACGCAGTATTTT. Its translation is CASRPSGASTDTQYF.

The chain uses TRBV5-4 and TRBJ2-1; D is uncertain. This CDR3 is 16 amino acids long. Trimming removed 0 bases from V and 0 bases from J, with 10 bases in between. Germline V gene lookup returns CDR1 SGHNT and CDR2 YYREEE (reference sequence). CDR3 region: CASSLAGSFSYNEQFF. Here the CDR3 DNA reads TGTGCCAGCAGCTTGGCCGGCTCATTCTCCTACAATGAGCAGTTCTTC.

The CDR3 DNA sequence: TGTGCCAGCAGCTTAGGGAGGGGAAGTCCGGACAATGAGCAGTTCTTC. Translation: CASSLGRGSPDNEQFF. The V and J genes are TRBV7-2 and TRBJ2-1; the D gene is possibly TRBD2 (6 bases). The CDR3 spans 16 residues. Germline CDR1 reads SGHTA; CDR2 reads FQGNSA. Trimming stripped 1 base from V and 5 bases from J, with 15 bases between.

This clone has more than one count but fewer than ten. This sequence joins TRBV30 and TRBJ2-2; 7 nucleotides agree with TRBD2. V lost 2 bases and J lost 1; bases outside the gene matches: 7. This CDR3 has 16 residues. Germline V CDR1 and CDR2: GTSNPN, SVGIG (reference sequence). Here the CDR3 reads CAWSRRGTVNTGELFF. CDR3 bases: TGTGCCTGGAGTAGGCGGGGGACGGTGAACACCGGGGAGCTGTTTTTT.

This clone was found a few times. Other DNA sequences within the sample encode an identical CDR3. The CDR3 here is CASSLFLDTQYF. The CDR3 DNA sequence: TGTGCCAGCAGCCTATTTTTGGATACGCAGTATTTT. The chain has TRBV5-4 and TRBJ2-3; no reliable D call. From germline, CDR1 is SGHNT and CDR2 YYREEE (reference sequence). CDR3 length: 12 amino acids. V was shortened by 4 bases and J by 6 bases, with 9 bases between the two germline ends.

In this sample, this clone turned up many times. The chain recombines TRBV13 with TRBJ1-5; no reliable D call. Germline assignment: CDR1 PRHDT and CDR2 FYEKMQ (reference sequence). The CDR3 consists of 14 residues. V was cut by 5 bases and J by 5 bases, with 13 bases left in between. Here the CDR3 DNA reads TGTGCCAGCAGCATACGGGGAGGGCATCAGCCCCAGCATTTT. Its translation: CASSIRGGHQPQHF.

This clone was seen a few times. CDR3 loop: CASSLPSKDGYTF. DNA of the CDR3: TGTGCCAGCAGCTTGCCCTCAAAGGATGGCTACACCTTC. The V and J genes are TRBV7-9 and TRBJ1-2; D uncertain. Trimming left V 3 bases short and J 6 bases short, with 11 bases between. Germline CDR1 SEHNR, CDR2 FQNEAQ (reference sequence). This CDR3 is built from 13 residues.

A few counts support this clone. The genes are TRBV5-1 and TRBJ2-1, with TRBD2 as a possible D gene (6 bases). This CDR3 is 12 amino acids long. Germline values: CDR1 SGHRS, CDR2 YFSETQ. V shed 7 bases and J shed 7 bases, with 12 bases lying between them. CDR3 DNA: TGCGCCAGCCGGGCGGAGGGGAATGAGCAGTTCTTC. This gives the protein CASRAEGNEQFF.

There are a few counts of this clone. The V and J genes are TRBV11-2 and TRBJ2-1; 9 positions agree with TRBD1. Germline values: CDR1 SGHAT, CDR2 FQNNGV. The length of the CDR3 is 16 residues. Losses at the gene ends were 4 bases for V and 6 bases for J; bases not matched to a gene: 10. The CDR3 sequence: CASSSLKGQGGNEQFF. The CDR3, as DNA: TGTGCCAGCAGCTCCCTTAAGGGACAGGGAGGCAATGAGCAGTTCTTC.

This clone was counted once. This chain links TRBV6-5 with TRBJ2-7; D may be TRBD1 (6 bases). Germline V gene sequence: CDR1 MNHEY, CDR2 SVGAGI. The CDR3 covers 15 residues. Trimming took off 6 bases at V and 0 bases at J, with 15 bases between the two ends. In nucleotides, the CDR3 is TGTGCCAGCAGACCACCCGGGACACGCTCCTACGAGCAGTACTTC. Protein: CASRPPGTRSYEQYF.

This chain connects TRBV7-9 to TRBJ1-1, with D perhaps matching TRBD1 (5 bases). The V end lost 3 bases, the J end lost 1 base, and 9 bases lay between the germline ends. The CDR3 length is 14 residues. Germline V gene lookup returns CDR1 SEHNR and CDR2 FQNEAQ (reference sequence). CDR3 in amino acids: CASSFLGTNTEAFF. As DNA, the CDR3 is TGTGCCAGCAGCTTTTTGGGGACGAACACTGAAGCTTTCTTT.

This chain uses TRBV4-1 with TRBJ2-7; TRBD2 agrees at 12 bases. Germline trimming cut 4 bases from V and 3 bases from J; bases unmatched to any gene: 1. This CDR3 region has 14 residues. Germline V CDR1 and CDR2: MGHRA, YSYEKL. This chain's CDR3 is CASSRTSGVYEQYF. In DNA, the CDR3 is TGCGCCAGCAGCCGGACTAGCGGGGTCTACGAGCAGTACTTC.

This clone is medium-sized within its sample. J is TRBJ2-1 and V is TRBV7-9, with 11 bases lining up with TRBD2. V lost 5 bases to trimming and J lost 0 bases; unmatched junction nucleotides: 12. Germline V CDR1 and CDR2: SEHNR, FQNEAQ (reference sequence). The CDR3 length is 19 residues. CDR3 amino acids: CASSPAVLAGGYSYNEQFF. In DNA, the CDR3 is TGTGCCAGCAGCCCAGCGGTGCTAGCGGGGGGATACTCCTACAATGAGCAGTTCTTC.

This clone was detected a few times. The chain carries TRBV2 and TRBJ2-1; TRBD1 or TRBD2 may be the D gene (6 bases each). This CDR3 has 18 amino acids. Germline assignment: CDR1 SNHLY and CDR2 FYNNEI. V lost 2 bases, J lost 1 base, and 18 bases lay in between. DNA for the CDR3: TGTGCCAGCAGTGAACCCGGAGAGTGGGGGGCATCCTACAATGAGCAGTTCTTC. It is translated as CASSEPGEWGASYNEQFF.